This T cell receptor (beta chain) is drawn from a study of T cell responses to AZD1222 COVID-19 vaccine. Study conclusions and caveats: At baseline, seropositivity was found in only six or seven AZD1222 recipients. Recipients of two AZD1222 doses showed rising Spike-specific TCR breadth and depth. Clonal diversity was possibly underestimated, and white British individuals and females predominated among donors.

The CDR3 length is 15 residues. Germline V gene lookup returns CDR1 ENHRY and CDR2 SYGVKD. The V end was cut by 2 bases, the J end by 7 bases, with 12 bases between. Profiling relied on immunoSEQ multiplex PCR, and the TCRdb table lists in-frame clones only, not all of them. The table includes 100,000 to 150,000 clones, 65% to 90% detected once. This clone was picked up a small number of times. Antigen unknown. The chain couples TRBV10-3 to TRBJ1-6; TRBD1 might be the D (5 bases). The specimen comprised peripheral blood, sampled on day 0 of AZD1222 vaccination. The TCR was taken from an adult in good health. The CDR3 nucleotides are TGTGCCATCAGTGAGCCCCAGGGAAAAAATTCACCCCTCCACTTT. It is translated as CAISEPQGKNSPLHF.